These 13 T cell receptor beta chains were all obtained from the same sample, sequenced in a study of OX40 agonist ivuxolimab in advanced cancers. TCRdb's table, derived via immunoSEQ multiplex PCR, lists solely in-frame clones and lacks some. Among 50,000 to 70,000 clones listed, more than 85% were seen once. This material consisted of CD4+ or CD8+ T cells sorted from blood, taken in a trial of the OX40 agonist ivuxolimab. The receptors originated from an adult with an advanced solid tumor such as melanoma, head and neck, liver or kidney cancer.

This rearrangement joins TRBV5-6 to TRBJ1-5, with D possibly TRBD1 on 6 matching bases. Germline CDR1 SGHDT, CDR2 YYEEEE. V was pared by 0 bases and J by 6 bases, with 16 bases between. The CDR3 sequence is 16 residues long. The CDR3 DNA follows: TGTGCCAGCAGCTTGGCCAGGGGAGAAGGGGGTCAGCCCCAGCATTTT. Translated: CASSLARGEGGQPQHF.

In this sample, this clone turned up once. The chain uses TRBV27 and TRBJ2-1; TRBD2 aligns across 13 bases. CDR3 length: 16 residues. V was clipped by 1 base and J by 5 bases; unmatched bases: 2. CDR1 and CDR2 from the germline V gene are MNHEY and SMNVEV (reference sequence). CDR3 sequence: CASSLLLAGGDNEQFF. Here the CDR3 DNA reads TGTGCCAGCAGTTTATTACTAGCGGGAGGGGACAATGAGCAGTTCTTC.

The chain couples TRBV4-3 to TRBJ2-7, with D hard to call. This CDR3 contains 16 residues. The ends were cut back, 1 base at V and 2 bases at J, with 15 bases in the middle. Germline-derived CDR1 and CDR2 are LGHNA and YSLEER. DNA of the CDR3: TGCGCCAGCAGCCAAGGACCCGACGCTACAGCCTACGAGCAGTACTTC. Translating it yields CASSQGPDATAYEQYF.

The CDR3 reads CASSVAATGNYGYTF. Written as DNA, the CDR3 is TGTGCCAGCAGCGTAGCAGCGACTGGTAACTATGGCTACACCTTC. The rearrangement uses TRBV9 and TRBJ1-2; D is ambiguous. The germline V gene has CDR1 SGDLS and CDR2 YYNGEE. V was pared by 0 bases and J by 1 base, with 10 bases between. The CDR3 consists of 15 residues.

This chain joins TRBV9 and TRBJ1-4; 10 bases are a match to TRBD1. V lost 3 bases to trimming and J lost 2 bases; unmatched junction nucleotides: 1. CDR3 length equals 15 residues. From germline, CDR1 is SGDLS and CDR2 YYNGEE. The CDR3 bases are TGTGCCAGCAGCGCGGGACAGGGGACTAATGAAAAACTGTTTTTT. Protein sequence: CASSAGQGTNEKLFF.

The chain recombines TRBV7-6 with TRBJ2-5, with D unclear. Germline CDR1 is SGHVS and CDR2 is FNYEAQ. Trimming took 5 bases from V and 5 from J, leaving 18 bases between them. The CDR3 is made up of 15 amino acids. CDR3 in DNA: TGTGCCAGCAGCGACGGCCCAGGCGAGAGGGAGACCCAGTACTTC. This sequence encodes CASSDGPGERETQYF.

The J gene is TRBJ2-5, the V gene TRBV5-1, with no clear D. Germline V lookup: CDR1 SGHRS, CDR2 YFSETQ. This CDR3 contains 14 residues. Deletions cut 4 bases from V and 1 base from J, with 11 bases between. The CDR3 loop is CASSLNYFQETQYF. CDR3 DNA sequence: TGCGCCAGCAGCCTGAATTACTTCCAAGAGACCCAGTACTTC.

V usage is TRBV9 and J usage is TRBJ2-1; TRBD2 aligns across 12 bases. J lost 2 bases, V lost 0 bases, and 3 bases had no gene match. CDR3 length: 17 amino acids. In germline, CDR1 is SGDLS, CDR2 YYNGEE. In DNA, the CDR3 is TGTGCCAGCAGCGTAGAGACTAGCGGGGGACCCTACAATGAGCAGTTCTTC. This translates into CASSVETSGGPYNEQFF. The full variable domain, with the rest looked up from reference TRBV9 and TRBJ2-1, is DSGVTQTPKHLITATGQRVTLRCSPRSGDLSVYWYQQSLDQGLQFLIQYYNGEERAKGNILERFSAQQFPDLHSELNLSSLELGDSALYFCASSVETSGGPYNEQFFGPGTRLTVL.

In nucleotides, the CDR3 is TGTGCCAGCAGTGAAGGGGTGACAGGGAATTCCTACGAGCAGTACTTC. Translated, it gives CASSEGVTGNSYEQYF. The chain recombines TRBV6-1 with TRBJ2-7; 7 nucleotides line up with TRBD1. The V segment lost 1 base and the J segment 1 base; nucleotides outside the gene matches: 7. This CDR3 has 16 residues. CDR1 MNHNS and CDR2 SASEGT come from the germline V gene.

The V gene is TRBV28, the J gene TRBJ2-2, with D unresolved. The CDR3 totals 12 residues. Germline V lookup: CDR1 MDHEN, CDR2 SYDVKM. Trimming pared 8 bases from V and 6 bases from J, leaving 10 bases between. The CDR3 coding sequence is TGTGCCAGCGTCTACGGTTCCGGGGAGCTGTTTTTT. Translated: CASVYGSGELFF.

The rearrangement links TRBV27 to TRBJ1-1; maybe TRBD1 (5 bases). In germline, CDR1 is MNHEY, CDR2 SMNVEV (reference sequence). Trimming took 5 bases from V and 4 from J, leaving 17 bases between them. The CDR3 runs 15 residues. The CDR3 DNA follows: TGTGCCAGCAGTCCCACGTCCTGGGGGGGCACTGAAGCTTTCTTT. Its translation: CASSPTSWGGTEAFF.

This clone was seen only a few times. The chain couples TRBV28 to TRBJ2-7, with D maybe TRBD1 (6 bases). Trimming removed 6 bases from V and 5 bases from J, with 23 bases in between. CDR1 and CDR2 (germline): MDHEN, SYDVKM. CDR3 length: 16 residues. The CDR3 DNA follows: TGTGCCAGCAGCTTCCTCTTTGGACAGAGCGATGACGAGCAGTACTTC. Translation: CASSFLFGQSDDEQYF.

The V and J genes are TRBV5-6 and TRBJ2-5; D possibly corresponds to TRBD1 (5 bases). The CDR3 extends over 13 amino acids. V lost 4 bases and J 6 bases, leaving 13 bases between the germline ends. The germline V gene encodes CDR1 SGHDT and CDR2 YYEEEE. The CDR3: CASSKGHEKTQYF. The CDR3 bases are TGTGCCAGCAGCAAAGGACATGAAAAGACCCAGTACTTC.